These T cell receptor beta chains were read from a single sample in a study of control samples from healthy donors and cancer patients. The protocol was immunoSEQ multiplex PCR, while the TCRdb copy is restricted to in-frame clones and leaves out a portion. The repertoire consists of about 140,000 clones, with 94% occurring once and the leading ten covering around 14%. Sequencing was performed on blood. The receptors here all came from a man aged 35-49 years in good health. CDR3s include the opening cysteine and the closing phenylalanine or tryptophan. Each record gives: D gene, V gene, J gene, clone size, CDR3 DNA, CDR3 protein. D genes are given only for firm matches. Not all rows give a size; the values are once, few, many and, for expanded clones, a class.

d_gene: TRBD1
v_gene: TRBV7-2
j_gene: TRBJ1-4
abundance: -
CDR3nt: TGTGCCAGCAGCCCAGGGGGAGAACTGTTTTTT
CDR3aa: CASSPGGELFF

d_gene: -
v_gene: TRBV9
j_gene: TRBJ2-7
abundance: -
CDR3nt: TGTGCCAGCAGCGTAGGAGGGGGGGATAACTACGAGCAGTACTTC
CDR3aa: CASSVGGGDNYEQYF

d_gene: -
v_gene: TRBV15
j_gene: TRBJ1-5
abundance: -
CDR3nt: TGTGCCACCAGCAGAGTGCAGGGGCTGGGTCAGCCCCAGCATTTT
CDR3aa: CATSRVQGLGQPQHF

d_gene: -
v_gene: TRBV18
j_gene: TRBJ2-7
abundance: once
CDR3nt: TGTGCCAGCTCACCGTCCGCGCAGAGAGCCTACGAGCAGTACTTC
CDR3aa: CASSPSAQRAYEQYF

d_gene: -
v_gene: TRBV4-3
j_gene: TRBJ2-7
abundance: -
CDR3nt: TGCGCCAGCAGCCAAGTTACCACAGGCTACCACGAGCAGTACTTC
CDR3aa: CASSQVTTGYHEQYF

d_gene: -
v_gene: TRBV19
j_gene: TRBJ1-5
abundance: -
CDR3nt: TGTGCCAGTAGTACCCCACAGTTAGGAAATCAGCCCCAGCATTTT
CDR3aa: CASSTPQLGNQPQHF

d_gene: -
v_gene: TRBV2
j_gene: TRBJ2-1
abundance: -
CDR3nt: TGTGCCAGCACCCGTGACTTTAATAACAATGAGCAGTTCTTC
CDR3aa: CASTRDFNNNEQFF

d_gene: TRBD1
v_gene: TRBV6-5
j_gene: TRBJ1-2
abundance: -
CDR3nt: TGTGCCAGCAGCGAGACAGGGCACTATGGCTACACCTTC
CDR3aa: CASSETGHYGYTF

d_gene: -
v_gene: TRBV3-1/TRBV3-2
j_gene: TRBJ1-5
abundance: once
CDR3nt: TGTGCCAGCAGCCCTCTGGGGGGCCGTCAGCCCCAGCATTTT
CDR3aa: CASSPLGGRQPQHF

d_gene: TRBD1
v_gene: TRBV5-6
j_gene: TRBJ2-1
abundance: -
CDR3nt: TGTGCCAGCAGCTTCCGAGGGACAGCCTACAATGAGCAGTTCTTC
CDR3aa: CASSFRGTAYNEQFF

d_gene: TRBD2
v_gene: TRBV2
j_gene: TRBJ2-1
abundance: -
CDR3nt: TGTGCCAGCAGTGAAGCGCCGACTAGCGGTGAGCAGTTCTTC
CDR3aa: CASSEAPTSGEQFF

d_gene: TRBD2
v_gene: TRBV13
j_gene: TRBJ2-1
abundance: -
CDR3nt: TGTGCCAGCAGCGAGCGGGGGGGCTCCTACAATGAGCAGTTCTTC
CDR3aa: CASSERGGSYNEQFF

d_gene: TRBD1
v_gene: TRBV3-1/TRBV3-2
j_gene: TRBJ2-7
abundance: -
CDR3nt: TGTGCCAGCAGCCAATCTGGGCAGGGGGAAGAGCAGTACTTC
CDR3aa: CASSQSGQGEEQYF

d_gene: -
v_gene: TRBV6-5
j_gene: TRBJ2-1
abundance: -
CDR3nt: TGTGCCAGCAATGGGGGTCGAGAGGGCAATGAGCAGTTCTTC
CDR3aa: CASNGGREGNEQFF

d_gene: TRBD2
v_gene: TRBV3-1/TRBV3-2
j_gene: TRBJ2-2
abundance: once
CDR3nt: TGTGCCAGCAGCCAAAATGGGGGGGATTGCACCGGGGAGCTGTTTTTT
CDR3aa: CASSQNGGDCTGELFF

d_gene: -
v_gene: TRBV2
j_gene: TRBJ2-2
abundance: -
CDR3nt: TGTGCCAGCACCGGATCCACAGCCGGGGAGCTGTTTTTT
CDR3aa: CASTGSTAGELFF

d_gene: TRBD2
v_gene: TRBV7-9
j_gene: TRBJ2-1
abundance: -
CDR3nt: TGTGCCAGCAGCTTGGAGGGAGGGCACAATGAGCAGTTCTTC
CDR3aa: CASSLEGGHNEQFF

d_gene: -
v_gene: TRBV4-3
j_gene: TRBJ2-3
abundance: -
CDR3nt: TGCGCCAGCAGCCAAGAAGACTACCCGACAGATACGCAGTATTTT
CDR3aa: CASSQEDYPTDTQYF

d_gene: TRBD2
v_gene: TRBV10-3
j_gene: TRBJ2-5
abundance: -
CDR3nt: TGTGCCATCAGTGATGATTGGCGGGAGTTAATAAAGACCCAGTACTTC
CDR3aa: CAISDDWRELIKTQYF

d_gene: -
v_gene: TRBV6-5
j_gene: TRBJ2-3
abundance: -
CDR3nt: TGTGCCAGCAGTTACGCTGGGAGTTCCGCAGATACGCAGTATTTT
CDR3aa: CASSYAGSSADTQYF

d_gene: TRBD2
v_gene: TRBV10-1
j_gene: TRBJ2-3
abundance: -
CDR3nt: TGCGCCAGCAGTGTCGGGACTAGCGGTCTAGAGGTCACAGATACGCAGTATTTT
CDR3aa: CASSVGTSGLEVTDTQYF

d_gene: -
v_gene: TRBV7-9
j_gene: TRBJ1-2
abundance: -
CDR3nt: TGTGCCAGCAGCTTAGAGAGCAAGACAGTGGGCTATGGCTACACCTTC
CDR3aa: CASSLESKTVGYGYTF

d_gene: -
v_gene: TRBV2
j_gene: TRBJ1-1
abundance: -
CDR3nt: TGTGCCAGCTCTCGTCCGGGTTTCCCTGAAGCTTTCTTT
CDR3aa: CASSRPGFPEAFF

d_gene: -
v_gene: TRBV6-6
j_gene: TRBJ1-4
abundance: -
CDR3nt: TGTGCCAGCAGTCCTTCGCCCTCTAGGACTAAACGCGACGAAAAACTGTTTTTT
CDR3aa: CASSPSPSRTKRDEKLFF

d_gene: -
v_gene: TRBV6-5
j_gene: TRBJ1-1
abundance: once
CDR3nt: TGTGCCAGCAGTTACGACGGGTGGGGAGGTGAAGCTTTCTTT
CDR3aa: CASSYDGWGGEAFF

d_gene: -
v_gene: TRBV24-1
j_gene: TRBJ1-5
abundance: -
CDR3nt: TGTGCCACCAGTGGTCAGGTAAATCAGCCCCAGCATTTT
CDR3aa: CATSGQVNQPQHF

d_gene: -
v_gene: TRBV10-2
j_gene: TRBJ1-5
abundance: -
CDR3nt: TGCGCCAGCAGTCATGGCCAGAATCAGCCCCAGCATTTT
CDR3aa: CASSHGQNQPQHF

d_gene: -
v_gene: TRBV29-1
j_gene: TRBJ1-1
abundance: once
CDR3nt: TGCAGCGTTGAATGGAAGGGGAAAGGCACTGAAGCTTTCTTT
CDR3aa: CSVEWKGKGTEAFF

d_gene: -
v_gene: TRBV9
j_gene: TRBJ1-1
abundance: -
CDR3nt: TGTGCCAGCAGCCCAGGAGGGGAGGGGAACACTGAAGCTTTCTTT
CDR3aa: CASSPGGEGNTEAFF

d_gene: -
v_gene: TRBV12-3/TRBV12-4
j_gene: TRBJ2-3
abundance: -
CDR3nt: TGTGCCAGCATCACGGACGGCACAGATACGCAGTATTTT
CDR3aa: CASITDGTDTQYF

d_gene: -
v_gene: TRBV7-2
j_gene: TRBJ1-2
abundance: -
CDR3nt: TGTGCCAGCAGCGCGTCATCCCAGGGTTATGGCTACACCTTC
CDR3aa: CASSASSQGYGYTF

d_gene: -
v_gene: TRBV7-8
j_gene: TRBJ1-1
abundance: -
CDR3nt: TGTGCCAGCAGCCCTGAAAGGGGCACTGAAGCTTTCTTT
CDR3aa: CASSPERGTEAFF

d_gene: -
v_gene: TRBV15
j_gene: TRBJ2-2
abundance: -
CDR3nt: TGTGCCACCAGCAGTACAAGAACCGGGGAGCTGTTTTTT
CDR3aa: CATSSTRTGELFF

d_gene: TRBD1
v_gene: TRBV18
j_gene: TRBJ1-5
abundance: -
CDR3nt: TGTGCCAGCTCACCCACAGGGGGCACCAGCAATCAGCCCCAGCATTTT
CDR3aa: CASSPTGGTSNQPQHF

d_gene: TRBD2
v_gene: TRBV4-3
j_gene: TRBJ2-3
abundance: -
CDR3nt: TGCGCCAGCAGCCAAGAGAGTAGCGGGGGGGCCAGTCGAGCAGATACGCAGTATTTT
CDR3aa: CASSQESSGGASRADTQYF

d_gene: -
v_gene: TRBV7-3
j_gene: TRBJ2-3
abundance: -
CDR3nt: TGTGCCAGCAGCTTAACTGGGGCCGGCACAGATACGCAGTATTTT
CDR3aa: CASSLTGAGTDTQYF

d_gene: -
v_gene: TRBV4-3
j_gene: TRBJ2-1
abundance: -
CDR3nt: TGCGCCAGCAGCCATCCTCCAGCCGGGACCCGCTCCTACAATGAGCAGTTCTTC
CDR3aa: CASSHPPAGTRSYNEQFF

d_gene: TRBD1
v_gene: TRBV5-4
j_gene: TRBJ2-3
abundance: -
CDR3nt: TGTGCCAGCAGCTTGGCCGGGACAGGGCTTCCAGATACGCAGTATTTT
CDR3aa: CASSLAGTGLPDTQYF

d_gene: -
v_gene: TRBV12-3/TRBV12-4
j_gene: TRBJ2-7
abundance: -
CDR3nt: TGTGCCAGCAGTTTAGTTCAGTCCTACGAGCAGTACTTC
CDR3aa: CASSLVQSYEQYF

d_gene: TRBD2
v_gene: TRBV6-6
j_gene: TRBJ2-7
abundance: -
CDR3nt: TGTGCCAGCAGTTACTCTAAACGGGACTACTCCTACGAGCAGTACTTC
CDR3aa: CASSYSKRDYSYEQYF

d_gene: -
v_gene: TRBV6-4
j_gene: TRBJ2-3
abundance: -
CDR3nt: TGTGCCAGCAGTCCCGTCGCGGGTAGCACAGATACGCAGTATTTT
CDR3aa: CASSPVAGSTDTQYF

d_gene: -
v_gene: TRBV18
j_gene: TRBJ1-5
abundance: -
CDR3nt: TGTGCCAGCTCACCGGAACAGCCCCACAATCAGCCCCAGCATTTT
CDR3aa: CASSPEQPHNQPQHF

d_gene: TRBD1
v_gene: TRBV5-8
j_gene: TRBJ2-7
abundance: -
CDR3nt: TGTGCCAGCAGCTTGGCCGTACAGGGGGTCTACGAGCAGTACTTC
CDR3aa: CASSLAVQGVYEQYF

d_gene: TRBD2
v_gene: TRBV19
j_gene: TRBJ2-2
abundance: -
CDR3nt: TGTGCCAGTAGTATAGTAAGGGGTCTAGCGGACACCGGGGAGCTGTTTTTT
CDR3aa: CASSIVRGLADTGELFF

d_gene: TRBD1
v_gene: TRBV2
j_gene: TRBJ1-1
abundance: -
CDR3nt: TGTGCCAGCAGTTCAGAAACAGGGGCTGAAGCTTTCTTT
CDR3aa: CASSSETGAEAFF

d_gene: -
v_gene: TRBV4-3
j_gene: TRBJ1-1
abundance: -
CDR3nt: TGCGCCAGCAGCCCAAGTGGGGGTCTGAACACTGAAGCTTTCTTT
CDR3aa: CASSPSGGLNTEAFF

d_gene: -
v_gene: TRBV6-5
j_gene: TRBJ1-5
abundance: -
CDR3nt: TGTGCCAGCAGTCCTTATAGCAATCAGCCCCAGCATTTT
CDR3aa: CASSPYSNQPQHF

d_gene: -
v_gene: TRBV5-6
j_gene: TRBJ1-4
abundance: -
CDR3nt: TGTGCCAGCAGCTTGGAGGGGCAGCCAAATGAAAAACTGTTTTTT
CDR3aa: CASSLEGQPNEKLFF

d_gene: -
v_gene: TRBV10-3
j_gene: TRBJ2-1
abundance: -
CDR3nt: TGTGCCATCAGTGAGGAGGTCATTAAGAATGAGCAGTTCTTC
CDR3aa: CAISEEVIKNEQFF